Detailed here is one T cell receptor beta chain. Its target is unknown. The germline V and J ends were trimmed by 3 bases and 5 bases, with 3 bases remaining between them. The length of the CDR3 is 11 residues. Germline CDR1 is LNHDA and CDR2 is SQIVND (reference sequence). The sample comes from a study of cytotoxic CD8 clonotypes in ibrutinib-treated CLL. General study findings and limits: Baseline clonality, higher than in age-matched healthy donors, tracked circulating CD8+ T-cell counts.

Generated by immunoSEQ multiplex PCR, the TCRdb table keeps only in-frame clones and is missing some. Of more than 110,000 clones listed, 85% to 95% are singletons. The sequence came from a human donor with chronic lymphocytic leukemia. The V gene is TRBV19, the J gene TRBJ2-3; unclear D gene. Specimen: PBMCs, collected after 12 months of ibrutinib treatment. The CDR3 region has the DNA TGTGCCAGTAGTATGTTAGATACGCAGTATTTT. This codes for CASSMLDTQYF.